The clone carrying this TCR beta chain was counted only a few times. This table comes from immunoSEQ multiplex PCR, and its TCRdb copy is limited to in-frame clones, with some not included. In the table there are 50,000 to 70,000 clones, roughly 90% of which are singletons. The germline V gene encodes CDR1 SGHTA and CDR2 FQGNSA. The CDR3 runs 15 residues. V lost 4 bases, J lost 0 bases, and 5 bases stayed unmatched. This record comes from a study of T cell changes during pregnancy in multiple sclerosis. The J gene is TRBJ1-1, the V gene TRBV7-2, with 7 bases identical to TRBD1. This clonotype originated in a female donor with multiple sclerosis, enrolled in a pregnancy study. The sequenced sample was CD8+ T cells from peripheral blood mononuclear cells, obtained before pregnancy. CDR3 DNA sequence: TGTGCCAGCAGCTCACTTAGGGGGCTGAACACTGAAGCTTTCTTT. This codes for CASSSLRGLNTEAFF.